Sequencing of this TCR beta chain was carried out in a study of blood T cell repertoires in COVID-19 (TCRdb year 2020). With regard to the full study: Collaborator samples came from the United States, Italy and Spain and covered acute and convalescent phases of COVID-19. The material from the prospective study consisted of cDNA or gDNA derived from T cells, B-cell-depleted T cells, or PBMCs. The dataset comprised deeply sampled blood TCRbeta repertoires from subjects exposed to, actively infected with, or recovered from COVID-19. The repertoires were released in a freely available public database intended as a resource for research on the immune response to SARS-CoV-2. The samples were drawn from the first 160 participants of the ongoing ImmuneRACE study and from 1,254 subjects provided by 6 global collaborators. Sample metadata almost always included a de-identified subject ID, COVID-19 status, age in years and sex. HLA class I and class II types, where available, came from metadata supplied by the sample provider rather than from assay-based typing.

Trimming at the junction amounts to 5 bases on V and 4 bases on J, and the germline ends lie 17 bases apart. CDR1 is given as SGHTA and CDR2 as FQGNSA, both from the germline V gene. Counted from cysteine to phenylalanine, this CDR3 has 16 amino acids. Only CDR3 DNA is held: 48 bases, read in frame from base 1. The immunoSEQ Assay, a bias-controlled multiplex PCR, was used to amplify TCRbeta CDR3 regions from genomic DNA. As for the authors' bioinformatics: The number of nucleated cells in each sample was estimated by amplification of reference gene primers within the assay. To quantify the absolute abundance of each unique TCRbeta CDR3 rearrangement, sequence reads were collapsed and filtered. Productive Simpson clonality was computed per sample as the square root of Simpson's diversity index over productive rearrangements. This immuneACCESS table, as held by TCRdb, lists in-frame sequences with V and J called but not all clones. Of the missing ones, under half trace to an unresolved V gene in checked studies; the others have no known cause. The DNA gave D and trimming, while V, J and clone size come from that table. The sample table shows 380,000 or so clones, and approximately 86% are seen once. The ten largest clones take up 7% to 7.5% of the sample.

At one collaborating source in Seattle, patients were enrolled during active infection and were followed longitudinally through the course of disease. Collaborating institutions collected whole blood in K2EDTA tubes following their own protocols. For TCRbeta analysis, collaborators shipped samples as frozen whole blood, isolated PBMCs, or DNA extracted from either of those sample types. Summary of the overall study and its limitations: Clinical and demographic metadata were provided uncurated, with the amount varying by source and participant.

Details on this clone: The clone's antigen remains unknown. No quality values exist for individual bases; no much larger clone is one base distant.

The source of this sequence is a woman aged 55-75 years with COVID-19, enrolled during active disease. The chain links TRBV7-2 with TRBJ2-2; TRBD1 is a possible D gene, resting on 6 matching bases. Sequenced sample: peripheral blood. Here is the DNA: TGTGCCAGCAGCCTTCTTGGGGGCGCGGGCACCGGGGAGCTGTTTTTT. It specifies CASSLLGGAGTGELFF.